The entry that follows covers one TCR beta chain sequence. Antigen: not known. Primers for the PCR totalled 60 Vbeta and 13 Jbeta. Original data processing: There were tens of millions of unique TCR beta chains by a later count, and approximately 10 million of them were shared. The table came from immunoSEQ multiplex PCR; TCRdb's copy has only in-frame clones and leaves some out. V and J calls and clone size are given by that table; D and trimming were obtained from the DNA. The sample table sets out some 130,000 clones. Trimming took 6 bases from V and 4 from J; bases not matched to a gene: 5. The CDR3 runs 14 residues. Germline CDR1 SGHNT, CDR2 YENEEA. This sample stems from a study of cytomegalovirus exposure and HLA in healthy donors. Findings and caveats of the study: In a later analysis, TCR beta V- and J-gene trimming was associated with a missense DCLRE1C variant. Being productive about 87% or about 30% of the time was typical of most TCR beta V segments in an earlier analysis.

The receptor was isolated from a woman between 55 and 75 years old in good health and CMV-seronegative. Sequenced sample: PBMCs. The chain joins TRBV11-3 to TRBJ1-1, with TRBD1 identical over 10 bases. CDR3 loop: CASSLTGGPTEAFF. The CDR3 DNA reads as TGTGCCAGCAGTTTGACAGGGGGCCCCACTGAAGCTTTCTTT.